This TCR beta chain came from a study of early T cells in non-severe SARS-CoV-2 infection. The CDR3 is made up of 12 amino acids. MiXCR, run by TCRdb on the 5' RACE reads, gives a single entry per CDR3 protein. This sample carries tens of thousands of distinct CDR3 sequences, 14% to 15% of them seen once, and the ten largest clones take around 6%. This clonotype has only a few counts. V is TRBV21-1 and J is TRBJ2-5; TRBD2, the table's D call, lacks a check against the DNA. TRBV21-1 is a documented pseudogene. The sequence was collected from an adult who was a healthcare worker with PCR-confirmed SARS-CoV-2 infection or an uninfected control (not recorded which). The sample comprised whole blood. CDR3 sequence (DNA): TGTGCCAGCAAAGGGCAGGAAGAGACCCAGTACTTC. Its translation: CASKGQEETQYF.